The 16 T cell receptor beta chains reported below all come from one sample, sequenced in a study of blood T cell repertoires in COVID-19. Assay: immunoSEQ multiplex PCR; the TCRdb copy retains only in-frame clones and omits some. Of hundreds of thousands of clones detected, about 87% appear once; the ten largest clones hold 8% to 9%. Sequencing was done on a sample of PBMCs or T cells enriched from blood (not recorded which). These receptors all stem from a woman between 18 and 29 years old who had recovered from COVID-19.

The chain has TRBV18 and TRBJ2-7, with D perhaps matching TRBD2 (7 bases). The CDR3 spans 15 residues. Germline CDR1 and CDR2: KGHSH and LQKENI. V lost 4 bases and J lost 5, with 18 bases in between. The CDR3 bases are TGTGCCAGCTCACGATTTCCGGGGGGCCTAGACGAGCAGTACTTC. This sequence encodes CASSRFPGGLDEQYF.

The J gene is TRBJ1-1, the V gene TRBV9; D unresolved. Germline loops: CDR1 SGDLS, CDR2 YYNGEE. Trimming shortened V by 0 bases and J by 0 bases, and 9 bases separated the two germline ends. The CDR3 sequence is 15 residues long. DNA for the CDR3: TGTGCCAGCAGCGTAGTTTACCAGATGAACACTGAAGCTTTCTTT. This translates into CASSVVYQMNTEAFF.

V gene TRBV27 combines with J gene TRBJ1-4, with D perhaps matching TRBD1 (5 bases). In germline, CDR1 is MNHEY, CDR2 SMNVEV (reference sequence). The germline V and J ends were trimmed by 5 bases and 2 bases, with 18 bases remaining between them. This CDR3 region has 17 residues. Here the CDR3 reads CASSQRMRGLTNEKLFF. Written as DNA, the CDR3 is TGTGCCAGCAGTCAACGGATGCGGGGACTGACTAATGAAAAACTGTTTTTT.

The gene calls are TRBV9 and TRBJ2-5; D may be TRBD1 (6 bases). V lost 0 bases, J lost 5 bases, and 14 bases lay in between. In germline, CDR1 is SGDLS, CDR2 YYNGEE. The CDR3 contains 15 residues. As DNA, the CDR3 is TGTGCCAGCAGCGTAGGATGGGGGCAGCCGGAGACCCAGTACTTC. It translates to CASSVGWGQPETQYF.

This clone was counted only a few times. The chain recombines TRBV10-3 with TRBJ1-2, with 9 bases that match TRBD1. V was clipped by 1 base and J by 4 bases; unmatched bases: 4. Germline loops: CDR1 ENHRY, CDR2 SYGVKD. This CDR3 comprises 15 residues. CDR3 DNA sequence: TGTGCCATCAGTGAGTTACAGGGGGCTGGCTATGGCTACACCTTC. Amino acids: CAISELQGAGYGYTF.

The chain employs TRBV7-2 and TRBJ1-1, with TRBD1 as a possible D gene (6 bases). Germline values: CDR1 SGHTA, CDR2 FQGNSA. The CDR3 has 14 amino acids. Trimming stripped 2 bases from V and 3 bases from J, with 10 bases between. The CDR3 reads CASSLTGKYTEAFF. The CDR3 DNA sequence: TGTGCCAGCAGCTTAACAGGGAAATACACTGAAGCTTTCTTT. Drawing the rest from reference TRBV7-2 and TRBJ1-1, the complete variable domain is GAGVSQSPSNKVTEKGKDVELRCDPISGHTALYWYRQSLGQGLEFLIYFQGNSAPDKSGLPSDRFSAERTGGSVSTLTIQRTQQEDSAVYLCASSLTGKYTEAFFGQGTRLTVV.

The V and J genes are TRBV6-2 or TRBV6-3 and TRBJ1-6; tentative D call: TRBD1 (6 bases). The CDR3 covers 16 residues. Germline V gives CDR1 MNHEY, CDR2 SVGEGT. V was trimmed by 2 bases and J by 5 bases, leaving 13 bases between them. This CDR3 is CASSYPATGNNSPLHF. The CDR3 DNA is TGTGCCAGCAGTTACCCGGCTACAGGGAATAATTCACCCCTCCACTTT.

The chain couples TRBV4-1 to TRBJ1-4, with 10 bases lining up with TRBD1. The CDR3 length is 16 residues. Per germline, CDR1 MGHRA and CDR2 YSYEKL. V dropped 3 bases and J dropped 7; count of bases not matched to a gene: 8. In DNA form, the CDR3 reads TGCGCCAGCAGCCAGTTCCAGGGGACAGGGGTTGAAAAACTGTTTTTT. Residues: CASSQFQGTGVEKLFF.

This chain links TRBV4-2 with TRBJ2-7; 12 positions agree with TRBD2. Germline V CDR1 and CDR2: LGHNA, YNFKEQ. V shed 2 bases and J 0 bases; nucleotides not matched to a gene: 2. The CDR3 consists of 16 residues. The CDR3 region has the DNA TGTGCCAGCAGCCAACCTAGCGGGGGGGCCTCCTACGAGCAGTACTTC. Translated, it gives CASSQPSGGASYEQYF.

This chain uses TRBV7-9 with TRBJ2-2, with TRBD2 matching 7 bases. The J segment lost 1 base and the V segment lost 3 bases, leaving 8 bases of the junction unmatched. Germline-derived CDR1 and CDR2 are SEHNR and FQNEAQ (reference sequence). CDR3 length equals 17 residues. This chain's CDR3 is CASSLGSGLLNTGELFF. The CDR3 DNA sequence: TGTGCCAGCAGCTTGGGTTCGGGACTACTGAACACCGGGGAGCTGTTTTTT.

The V and J genes are TRBV6-5 and TRBJ1-2; tentatively, D is TRBD1 (6 bases). CDR1 and CDR2 from the germline V gene are MNHEY and SVGAGI. The V and J ends lost 5 bases and 4 bases respectively, with 8 bases between them. The CDR3 runs to 12 residues. As DNA, the CDR3 is TGTGCCAGCAGTCCGACAGGCTATGGCTACACCTTC. Translation gives CASSPTGYGYTF.

The V gene is TRBV7-2, the J gene TRBJ1-2; weak D call: TRBD1 (5 bases). Germline V lookup: CDR1 SGHTA, CDR2 FQGNSA. The V and J ends lost 7 bases and 2 bases respectively, with 14 bases between them. The CDR3 has 14 amino acids. The CDR3 protein is CASTPPTANYGYTF. The CDR3 region has the DNA TGTGCCAGCACCCCGCCGACAGCGAACTATGGCTACACCTTC.

V gene TRBV12-5 combines with J gene TRBJ2-3, with TRBD2 as a possible D gene (6 bases). V lost 6 bases and J 0 bases, leaving 13 bases between the germline ends. The CDR3 is made up of 15 amino acids. From germline, CDR1 is LGHNT and CDR2 FRNRAP. The CDR3 is CASGGSGASTDTQYF. The DNA of the CDR3 is TGTGCTAGTGGGGGTAGCGGAGCTAGCACAGATACGCAGTATTTT.

The rearrangement links TRBV14 to TRBJ2-3, with D perhaps matching TRBD2 (7 bases). This CDR3 has 16 residues. The germline V gene encodes CDR1 SGHDN and CDR2 FVKESK. V was pared by 1 base and J by 7 bases, with 18 bases between. CDR3 DNA sequence: TGTGCCAGCAGCCAAGGGCGGGGGCCTTCCCAAAATACGCAGTATTTT. It specifies CASSQGRGPSQNTQYF.

The genes are TRBV19 and TRBJ1-6, with TRBD1 as a possible D gene (5 bases). The V end lost 3 bases, the J end lost 0 bases, and 15 bases lay between the germline ends. CDR3 length: 18 amino acids. The germline gives CDR1 LNHDA, CDR2 SQIVND (reference sequence). In DNA, the CDR3 is TGTGCCAGTAGTATCTTGGACACTCAAAGCTCCTATAATTCACCCCTCCACTTT. Its translation is CASSILDTQSSYNSPLHF.

This clone showed up just once. The genes are TRBV11-1 and TRBJ1-3; TRBD1 matches at 7 bases. CDR1 and CDR2 from the germline V gene are SGHAT and FQDESV (reference sequence). V shed 2 bases, J shed 2 bases, and the junction held 6 bases outside the gene matches. The CDR3 is 16 amino acids. In DNA, the CDR3 is TGTGCCAGCAGCTTAAGGGGGCCAGCGGCTGGAAACACCATATATTTT. Encoded protein: CASSLRGPAAGNTIYF.